What follows describes a single TCR beta chain. This sample was included in a study of blood T cell repertoires in COVID-19. Overall study context: The United States, Italy and Spain provided the acute and convalescent COVID-19 samples. Sources were T cells, B-cell-depleted T cells, or PBMCs; the material itself was cDNA or gDNA.

V lost 4 bases to trimming and J lost 2 bases, with 8 bases between them. Germline V gene lookup returns CDR1 MGHRA and CDR2 YSYEKL. There are 13 residues in the CDR3. Enrollment of patients from Seattle took place during active infection, with longitudinal follow-up. Produced via immunoSEQ multiplex PCR; TCRdb's table is partial and in-frame only. The sample has 250,000 to 400,000 clones, around 88% seen once; the top ten hold 1.5% to 2%. The clonotype was recovered from a woman in her 30s with COVID-19, enrolled during active disease. V usage is TRBV4-1 and J usage is TRBJ1-2; possible D gene TRBD1, 5 bases. The specimen was peripheral blood. The CDR3 coding sequence is TGCGCCAGCAGCCCGGGGGGGAACTATGGCTACACCTTC. Amino acid sequence: CASSPGGNYGYTF.